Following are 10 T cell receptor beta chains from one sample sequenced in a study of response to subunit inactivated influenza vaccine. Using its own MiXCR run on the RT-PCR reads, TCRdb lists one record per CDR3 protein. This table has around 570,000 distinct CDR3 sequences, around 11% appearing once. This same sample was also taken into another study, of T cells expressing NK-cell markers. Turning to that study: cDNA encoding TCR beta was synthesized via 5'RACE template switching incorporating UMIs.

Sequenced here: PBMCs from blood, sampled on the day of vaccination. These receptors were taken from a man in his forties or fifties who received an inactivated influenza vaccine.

The CDR3 nucleotides read TGTGCCAGCAGCTTGGAGGGGTTGAGGAACACCGGGGAGCTGTTTTTT. Amino acid sequence: CASSLEGLRNTGELFF. The chain carries TRBV5-5 and TRBJ2-2; tentatively, D is TRBD1 (5 bases). Germline-derived CDR1 and CDR2 are SGHKS and YYEKEE (reference sequence). The CDR3 contains 16 residues. V was trimmed by 0 bases and J by 1 base, leaving 10 bases between them.

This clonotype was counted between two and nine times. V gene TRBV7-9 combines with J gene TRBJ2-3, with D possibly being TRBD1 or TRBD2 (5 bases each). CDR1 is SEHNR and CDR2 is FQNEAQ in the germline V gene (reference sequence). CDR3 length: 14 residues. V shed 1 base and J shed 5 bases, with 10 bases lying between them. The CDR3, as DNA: TGTGCCAGCAGCTTAGGCAGGGCGGGAGATACGCAGTATTTT. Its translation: CASSLGRAGDTQYF.

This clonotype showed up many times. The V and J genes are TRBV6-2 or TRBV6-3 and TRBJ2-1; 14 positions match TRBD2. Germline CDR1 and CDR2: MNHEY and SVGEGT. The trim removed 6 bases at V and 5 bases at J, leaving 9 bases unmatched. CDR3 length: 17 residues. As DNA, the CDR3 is TGTGCCAGCAGCACACGCTTGGGACTAGCGGGAGACAATGAGCAGTTCTTC. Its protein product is CASSTRLGLAGDNEQFF.

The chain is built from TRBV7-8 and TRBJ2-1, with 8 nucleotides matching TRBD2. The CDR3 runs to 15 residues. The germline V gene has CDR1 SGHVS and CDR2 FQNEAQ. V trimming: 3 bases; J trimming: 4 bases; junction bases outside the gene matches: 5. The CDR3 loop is CASSFIPSGYNEQFF. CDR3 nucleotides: TGTGCCAGCAGCTTCATCCCTAGCGGGTACAATGAGCAGTTCTTC. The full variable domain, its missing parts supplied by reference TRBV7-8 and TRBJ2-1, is GAGVSQSPRYKVAKRGQDVALRCDPISGHVSLFWYQQALGQGPEFLTYFQNEAQLDKSGLPSDRFFAERPEGSVSTLKIQRTQQEDSAVYLCASSFIPSGYNEQFFGPGTRLTVL.

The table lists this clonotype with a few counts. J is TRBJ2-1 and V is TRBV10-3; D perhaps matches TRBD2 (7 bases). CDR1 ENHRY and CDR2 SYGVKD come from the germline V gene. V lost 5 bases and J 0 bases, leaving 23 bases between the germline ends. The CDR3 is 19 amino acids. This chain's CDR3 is CAISSGRGTPVSSYNEQFF. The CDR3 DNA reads TGTGCCATCAGTTCGGGGAGGGGGACTCCCGTTAGCTCCTACAATGAGCAGTTCTTC.

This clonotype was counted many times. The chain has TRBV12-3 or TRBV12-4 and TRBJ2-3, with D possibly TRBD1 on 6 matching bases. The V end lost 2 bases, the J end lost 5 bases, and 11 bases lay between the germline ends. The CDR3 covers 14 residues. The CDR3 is CASSLRQEGDTQYF. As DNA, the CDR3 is TGTGCCAGCAGTTTAAGACAGGAAGGAGATACGCAGTATTTT.

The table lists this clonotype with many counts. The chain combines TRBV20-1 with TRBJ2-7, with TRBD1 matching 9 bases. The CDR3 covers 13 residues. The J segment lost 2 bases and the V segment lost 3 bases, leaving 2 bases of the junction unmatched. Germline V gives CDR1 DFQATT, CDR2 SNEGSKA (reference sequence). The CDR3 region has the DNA TGCAGTGCTAGGGGGACAGGGCCCTACGAGCAGTACTTC. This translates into CSARGTGPYEQYF.

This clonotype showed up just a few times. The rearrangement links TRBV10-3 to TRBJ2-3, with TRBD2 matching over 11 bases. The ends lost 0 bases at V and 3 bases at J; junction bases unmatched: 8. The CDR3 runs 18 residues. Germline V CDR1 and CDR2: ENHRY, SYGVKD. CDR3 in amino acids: CAISESVAGGPPTDTQYF. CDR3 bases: TGTGCCATCAGTGAGTCGGTAGCGGGAGGGCCCCCGACAGATACGCAGTATTTT.

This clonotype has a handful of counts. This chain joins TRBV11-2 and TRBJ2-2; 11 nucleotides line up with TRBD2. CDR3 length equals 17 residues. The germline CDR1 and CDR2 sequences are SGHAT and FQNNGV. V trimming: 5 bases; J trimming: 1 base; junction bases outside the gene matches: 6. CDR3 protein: CASSLRGLAVNTGELFF. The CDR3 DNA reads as TGTGCCAGCAGCCTTCGGGGACTAGCGGTGAACACCGGGGAGCTGTTTTTT. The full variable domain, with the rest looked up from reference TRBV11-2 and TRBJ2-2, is EAGVAQSPRYKIIEKRQSVAFWCNPISGHATLYWYQQILGQGPKLLIQFQNNGVVDDSQLPKDRFSAERLKGVDSTLKIQPAKLEDSAVYLCASSLRGLAVNTGELFFGEGSRLTVL.

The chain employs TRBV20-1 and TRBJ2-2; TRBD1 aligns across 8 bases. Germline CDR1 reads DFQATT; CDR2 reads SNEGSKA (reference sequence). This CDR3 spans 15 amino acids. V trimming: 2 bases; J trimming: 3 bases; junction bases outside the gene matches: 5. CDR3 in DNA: TGCAGTGCTAGAATCAGGGGGCGGGACACCGGGGAGCTGTTTTTT. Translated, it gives CSARIRGRDTGELFF.